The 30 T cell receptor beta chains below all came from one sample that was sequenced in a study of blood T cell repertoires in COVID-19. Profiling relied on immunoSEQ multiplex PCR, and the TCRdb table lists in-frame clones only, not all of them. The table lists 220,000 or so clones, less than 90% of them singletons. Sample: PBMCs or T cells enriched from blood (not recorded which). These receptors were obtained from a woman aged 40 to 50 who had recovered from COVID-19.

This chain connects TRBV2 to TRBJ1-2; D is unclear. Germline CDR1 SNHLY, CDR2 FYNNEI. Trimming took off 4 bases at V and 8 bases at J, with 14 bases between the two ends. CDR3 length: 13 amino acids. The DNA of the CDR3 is TGTGCCAGCAGTGCACTCCTACCGGGAGGCTACACCTTC. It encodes CASSALLPGGYTF. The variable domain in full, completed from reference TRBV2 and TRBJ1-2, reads EPEVTQTPSHQVTQMGQEVILRCVPISNHLYFYWYRQILGQKVEFLVSFYNNEISEKSEIFDDQFSVERPDGSNFTLKIRSTKLEDSAMYFCASSALLPGGYTFGSGTRLTVV.

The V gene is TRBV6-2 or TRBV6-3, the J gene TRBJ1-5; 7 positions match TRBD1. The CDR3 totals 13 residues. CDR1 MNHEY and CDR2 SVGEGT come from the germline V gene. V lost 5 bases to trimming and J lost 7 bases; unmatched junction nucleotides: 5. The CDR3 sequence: CASSDRVGQPQHF. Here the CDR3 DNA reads TGTGCCAGCAGTGACAGGGTCGGGCAGCCCCAGCATTTT.

CDR3 protein: CATSEPLYRGANTGELFF. The CDR3 DNA sequence: TGTGCCACCAGTGAGCCCTTATACCGGGGGGCTAACACCGGGGAGCTGTTTTTT. The chain has TRBV24-1 and TRBJ2-2, with D possibly matching TRBD2 (7 bases). This CDR3 spans 18 amino acids. The germline V gene encodes CDR1 KGHDR and CDR2 SFDVKD. V lost 4 bases and J 2 bases, leaving 19 bases between the germline ends.

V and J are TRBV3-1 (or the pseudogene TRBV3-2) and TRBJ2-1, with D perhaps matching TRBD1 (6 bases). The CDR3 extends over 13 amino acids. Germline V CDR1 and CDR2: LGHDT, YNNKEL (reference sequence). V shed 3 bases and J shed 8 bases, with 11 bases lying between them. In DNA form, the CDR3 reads TGTGCCAGCAGCCAGGGACATCGGGATGAGCAGTTCTTC. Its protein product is CASSQGHRDEQFF.

The chain's CDR3 is CASSQDGHRTANEKLFF. For the CDR3, the DNA is TGCGCCAGCAGCCAAGATGGTCACCGGACTGCAAATGAAAAACTGTTTTTT. The gene calls are TRBV4-3 and TRBJ1-4; no clear D. Germline CDR1 and CDR2: LGHNA and YSLEER. V lost 0 bases, J lost 5 bases, and 16 bases lay in between. CDR3 size: 17 residues.

The CDR3 nucleotides are TGCGCCAGCAGCCGTCCCACAGGCGGTGCAACTAATGAAAAACTGTTTTTT. It yields the protein CASSRPTGGATNEKLFF. The chain combines TRBV4-1 with TRBJ1-4; possible D gene TRBD1, 5 bases. Germline V gene data show CDR1 as MGHRA and CDR2 as YSYEKL. The V end was cut by 4 bases, the J end by 0 bases, with 15 bases between. The CDR3 sequence is 17 residues long.

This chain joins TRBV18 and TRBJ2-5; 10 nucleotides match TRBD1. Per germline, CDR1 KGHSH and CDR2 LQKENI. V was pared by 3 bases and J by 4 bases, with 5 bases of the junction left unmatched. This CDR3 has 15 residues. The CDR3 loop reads CASSPGQGMGETQYF. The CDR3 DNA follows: TGTGCCAGCTCACCGGGACAGGGGATGGGAGAGACCCAGTACTTC.

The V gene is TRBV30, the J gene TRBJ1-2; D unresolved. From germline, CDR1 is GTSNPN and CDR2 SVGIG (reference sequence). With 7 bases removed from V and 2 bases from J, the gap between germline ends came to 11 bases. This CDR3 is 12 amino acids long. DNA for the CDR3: TGTGCCTACGTGGGAGGGAACTATGGCTACACCTTC. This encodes CAYVGGNYGYTF.

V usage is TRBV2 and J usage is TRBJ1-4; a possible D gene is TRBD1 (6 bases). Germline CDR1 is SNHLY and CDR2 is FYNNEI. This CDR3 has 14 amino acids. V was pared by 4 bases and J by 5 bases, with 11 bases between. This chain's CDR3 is CASSAGQQNEKLFF. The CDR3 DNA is TGTGCCAGCAGTGCTGGACAGCAGAATGAAAAACTGTTTTTT.

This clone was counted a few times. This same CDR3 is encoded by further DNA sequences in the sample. The CDR3 DNA sequence: TGCGCCAGCAGCCTCTTAGCGGGAGGAAACACCGGGGAGCTGTTTTTT. Amino acid sequence: CASSLLAGGNTGELFF. V and J are TRBV5-1 and TRBJ2-2; TRBD2 agrees at 10 bases. V lost 4 bases and J lost 2; bases outside the gene matches: 5. The length of the CDR3 is 16 residues. CDR1 is SGHRS, CDR2 YFSETQ, per germline.

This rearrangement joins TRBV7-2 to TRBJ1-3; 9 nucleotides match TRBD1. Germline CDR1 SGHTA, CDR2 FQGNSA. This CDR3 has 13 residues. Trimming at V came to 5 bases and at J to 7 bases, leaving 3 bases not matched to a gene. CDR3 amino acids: CASSAGQGNTIYF. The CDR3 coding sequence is TGTGCCAGCAGCGCAGGACAGGGGAACACCATATATTTT.

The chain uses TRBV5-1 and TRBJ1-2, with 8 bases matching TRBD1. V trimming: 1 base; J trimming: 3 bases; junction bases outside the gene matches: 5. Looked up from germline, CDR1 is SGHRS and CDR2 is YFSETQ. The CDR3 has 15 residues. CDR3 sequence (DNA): TGCGCCAGCAGCTTGCAGGGGGCGCGAGACTATGGCTACACCTTC. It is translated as CASSLQGARDYGYTF. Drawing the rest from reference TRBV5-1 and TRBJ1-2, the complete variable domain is KAGVTQTPRYLIKTRGQQVTLSCSPISGHRSVSWYQQTPGQGLQFLFEYFSETQRNKGNFPGRFSGRQFSNSRSEMNVSTLELGDSALYLCASSLQGARDYGYTFGSGTRLTVV.

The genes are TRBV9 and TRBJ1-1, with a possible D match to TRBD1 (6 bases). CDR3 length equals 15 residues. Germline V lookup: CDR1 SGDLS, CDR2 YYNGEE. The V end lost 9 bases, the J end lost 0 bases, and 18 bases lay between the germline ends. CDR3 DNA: TGTGCCACCCGTCGAATGACAGGTATGAACACTGAAGCTTTCTTT. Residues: CATRRMTGMNTEAFF.

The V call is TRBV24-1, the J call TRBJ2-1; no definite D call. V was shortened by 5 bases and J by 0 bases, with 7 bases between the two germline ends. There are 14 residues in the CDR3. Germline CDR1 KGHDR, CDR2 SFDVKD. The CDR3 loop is CATSGRSSYNEQFF. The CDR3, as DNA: TGTGCCACCAGTGGTCGGAGCTCCTACAATGAGCAGTTCTTC.

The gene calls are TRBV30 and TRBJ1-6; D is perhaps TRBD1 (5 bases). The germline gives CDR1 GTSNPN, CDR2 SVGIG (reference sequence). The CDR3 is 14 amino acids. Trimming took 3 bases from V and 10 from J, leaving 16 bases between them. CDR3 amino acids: CAWRLGRVDSPLHF. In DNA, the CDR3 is TGTGCCTGGAGGCTCGGCAGGGTGGACTCACCCCTCCACTTT.

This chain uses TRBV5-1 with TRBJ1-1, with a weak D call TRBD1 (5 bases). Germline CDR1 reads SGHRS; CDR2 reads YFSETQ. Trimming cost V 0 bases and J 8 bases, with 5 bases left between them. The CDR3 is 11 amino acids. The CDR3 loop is CASSLGTEAFF. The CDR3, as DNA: TGCGCCAGCAGCTTGGGGACAGAAGCTTTCTTT.

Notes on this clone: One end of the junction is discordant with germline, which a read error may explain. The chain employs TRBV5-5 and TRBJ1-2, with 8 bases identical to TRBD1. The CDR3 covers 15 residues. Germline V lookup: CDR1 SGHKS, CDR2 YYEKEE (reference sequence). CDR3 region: CASSFFTGGNPGIDF. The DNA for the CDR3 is TGTGCCAGCAGCTTCTTTACAGGGGGGAATCCGGGAATCGACTTC.

CDR3 protein: CASSLSELANTGELFF. The DNA for the CDR3 is TGTGCCAGCAGCTTGTCAGAACTAGCGAACACCGGGGAGCTGTTTTTT. V and J are TRBV5-6 and TRBJ2-2, with a possible D match to TRBD2 (5 bases). Germline V gene data show CDR1 as SGHDT and CDR2 as YYEEEE. Trimming cost V 1 base and J 0 bases, with 10 bases left between them. The CDR3 totals 16 residues.

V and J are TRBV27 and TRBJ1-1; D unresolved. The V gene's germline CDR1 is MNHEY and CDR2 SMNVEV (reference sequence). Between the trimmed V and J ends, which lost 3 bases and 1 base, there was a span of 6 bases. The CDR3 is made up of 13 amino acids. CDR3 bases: TGTGCCAGCAGTTTTGGCCAGAACACTGAAGCTTTCTTT. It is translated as CASSFGQNTEAFF.

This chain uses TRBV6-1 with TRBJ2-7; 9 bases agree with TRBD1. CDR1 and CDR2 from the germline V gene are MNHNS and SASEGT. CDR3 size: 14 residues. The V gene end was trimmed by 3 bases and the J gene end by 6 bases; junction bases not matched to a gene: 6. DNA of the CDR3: TGTGCCAGCAGTGACCGGGACAGGGTGCGCGAGCAGTACGTC. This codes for CASSDRDRVREQYV.

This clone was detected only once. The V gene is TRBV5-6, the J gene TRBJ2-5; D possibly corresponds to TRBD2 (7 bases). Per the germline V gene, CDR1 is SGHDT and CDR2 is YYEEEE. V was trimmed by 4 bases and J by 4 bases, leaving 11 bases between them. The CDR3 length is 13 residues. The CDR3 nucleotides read TGTGCCAGCAGCCCGAGGGGGGGAGAGACCCAGTACTTC. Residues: CASSPRGGETQYF. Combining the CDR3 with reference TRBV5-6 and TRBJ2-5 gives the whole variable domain DAGVTQSPTHLIKTRGQQVTLRCSPKSGHDTVSWYQQALGQGPQFIFQYYEEEERQRGNFPDRFSGHQFPNYSSELNVNALLLGDSALYLCASSPRGGETQYFGPGTRLLVL.

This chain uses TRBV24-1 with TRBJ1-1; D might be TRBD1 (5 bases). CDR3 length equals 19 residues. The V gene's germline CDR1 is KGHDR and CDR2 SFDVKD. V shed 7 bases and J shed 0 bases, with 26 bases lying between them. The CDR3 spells CATRSPFREGNAMNTEAFF. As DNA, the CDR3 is TGTGCCACCAGGTCACCCTTCAGGGAGGGAAACGCTATGAACACTGAAGCTTTCTTT.

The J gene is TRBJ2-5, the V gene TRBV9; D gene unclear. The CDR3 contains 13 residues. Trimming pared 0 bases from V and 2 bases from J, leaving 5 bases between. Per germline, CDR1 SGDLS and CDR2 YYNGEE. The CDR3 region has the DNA TGTGCCAGCAGCGTAGCCCAGCAAGAGACCCAGTACTTC. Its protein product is CASSVAQQETQYF. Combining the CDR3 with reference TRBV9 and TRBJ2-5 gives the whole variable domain DSGVTQTPKHLITATGQRVTLRCSPRSGDLSVYWYQQSLDQGLQFLIQYYNGEERAKGNILERFSAQQFPDLHSELNLSSLELGDSALYFCASSVAQQETQYFGPGTRLLVL.

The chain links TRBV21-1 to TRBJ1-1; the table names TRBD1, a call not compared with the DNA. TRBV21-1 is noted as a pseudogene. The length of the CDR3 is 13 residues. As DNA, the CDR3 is TGTGCCAGCACTCCGGACAGGGGCACTGAAGCTTTCTTT. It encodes CASTPDRGTEAFF.

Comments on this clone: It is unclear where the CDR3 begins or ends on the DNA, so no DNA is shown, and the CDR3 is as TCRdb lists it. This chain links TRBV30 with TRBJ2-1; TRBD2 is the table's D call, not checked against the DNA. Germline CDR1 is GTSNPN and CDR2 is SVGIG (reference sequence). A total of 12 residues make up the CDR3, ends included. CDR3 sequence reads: CAWSVGGGIAFF.

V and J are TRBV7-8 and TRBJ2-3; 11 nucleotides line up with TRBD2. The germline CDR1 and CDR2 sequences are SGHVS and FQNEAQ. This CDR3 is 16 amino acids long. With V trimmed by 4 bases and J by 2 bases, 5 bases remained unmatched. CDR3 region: CASSSRLAGSTDTQYF. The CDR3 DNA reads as TGTGCCAGCAGCTCCAGACTAGCGGGATCCACAGATACGCAGTATTTT.

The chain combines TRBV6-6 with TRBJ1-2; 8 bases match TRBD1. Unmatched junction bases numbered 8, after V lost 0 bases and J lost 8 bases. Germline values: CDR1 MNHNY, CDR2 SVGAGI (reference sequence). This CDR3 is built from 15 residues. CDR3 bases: TGTGCCAGCAGTTACTCTCCCGACAGGGGAGGAGGCTACACCTTC. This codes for CASSYSPDRGGGYTF.

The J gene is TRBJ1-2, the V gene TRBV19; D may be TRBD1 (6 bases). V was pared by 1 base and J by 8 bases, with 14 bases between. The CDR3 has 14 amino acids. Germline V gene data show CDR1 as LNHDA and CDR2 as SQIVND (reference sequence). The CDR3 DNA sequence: TGTGCCAGTAGTATAGTAAGGCAGGGGAGAGGCTACACCTTC. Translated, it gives CASSIVRQGRGYTF.

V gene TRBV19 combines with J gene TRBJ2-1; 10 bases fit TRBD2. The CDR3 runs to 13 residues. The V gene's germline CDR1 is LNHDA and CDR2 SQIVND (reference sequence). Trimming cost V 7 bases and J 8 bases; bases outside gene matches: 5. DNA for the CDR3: TGTGCCAGTAAAAGCGGGAGGGTCGATGAGCAGTTCTTC. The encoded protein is CASKSGRVDEQFF. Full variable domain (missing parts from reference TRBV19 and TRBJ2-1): DGGITQSPKYLFRKEGQNVTLSCEQNLNHDAMYWYRQDPGQGLRLIYYSQIVNDFQKGDIAEGYSVSREKKESFPLTVTSAQKNPTAFYLCASKSGRVDEQFFGPGTRLTVL.

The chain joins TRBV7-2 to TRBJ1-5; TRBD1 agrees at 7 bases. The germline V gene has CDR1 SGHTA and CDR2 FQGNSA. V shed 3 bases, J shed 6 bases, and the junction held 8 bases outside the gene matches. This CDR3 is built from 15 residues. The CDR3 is CASSFLAGGGQPQHF. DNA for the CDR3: TGTGCCAGCAGCTTCCTGGCAGGGGGAGGTCAGCCCCAGCATTTT.